The clone carrying this T cell receptor (beta chain) has a handful of counts. What it binds is not known. This entry is derived from a study of T cells in Graves' hyperthyroidism and ophthalmopathy. The CDR3 consists of 15 residues. Germline V lookup: CDR1 SGHNT, CDR2 YYREEE (reference sequence). Trimming removed 0 bases from V and 0 bases from J, with 7 bases in between. TCR beta CDR3 region amplification was performed from RNA transcripts. The HTBI set primed first-round TCR CDR3 RT-PCR. TCRdb processed the multiplex PCR reads anew with MiXCR; each CDR3 protein has one entry. The sample shows hundreds of thousands of distinct CDR3 sequences, around 13% of them seen only once. Study-wide points: Most thyroid clonotypes with frequency above 0.001 were detected in blood. Ophthalmopathy and stable hyperthyroidism were told apart by a 13 V-J model.

The material sequenced was blood. The chain is built from TRBV5-4 and TRBJ1-5; D is possibly TRBD1 (5 bases). The sequence was obtained from a woman between 40 and 55 years old with Graves' ophthalmopathy. The DNA for the CDR3 is TGTGCCAGCAGCTTGGGGGGGACTAGCAATCAGCCCCAGCATTTT. It yields the protein CASSLGGTSNQPQHF.